These 24 T cell receptor beta chains were sequenced from one sample in a study of CD4+ T cells in melanoma. Method: immunoSEQ multiplex PCR; TCRdb's copy keeps in-frame clones and lacks some. There are about 140,000 clones in the sample; over 90% occur only once, and approximately 1.4% lies in the top ten. The receptors stem from a human donor with melanoma.

The V call is TRBV6-5, the J call TRBJ1-6; TRBD1 might be the D (6 bases). Germline CDR1 and CDR2: MNHEY and SVGAGI. The V gene lost 0 bases and the J gene lost 5 bases, with 8 bases spanning the gap. This CDR3 comprises 15 residues. The CDR3 protein is CASSYSTGHNSPLHF. In DNA form, the CDR3 reads TGTGCCAGCAGTTACTCAACAGGGCATAATTCACCCCTCCACTTT.

The chain is built from TRBV30 and TRBJ2-1; no firm D call. Germline CDR1 GTSNPN, CDR2 SVGIG (reference sequence). The CDR3 has 13 residues. With 3 bases removed from V and 2 bases from J, the gap between germline ends came to 8 bases. The CDR3 sequence: CAWSRAAYNEQFF. The CDR3 nucleotides read TGTGCCTGGAGCCGGGCAGCCTACAATGAGCAGTTCTTC.

The chain links TRBV28 to TRBJ1-6, with 7 bases matching TRBD1. J lost 7 bases, V lost 7 bases, and 1 base had no gene match. Germline-derived CDR1 and CDR2 are MDHEN and SYDVKM. The CDR3 loop spans 12 amino acids. The CDR3 DNA reads as TGTGCCAGCACAGGGGGGAATTCACCCCTCCACTTT. Translating it yields CASTGGNSPLHF. Full variable domain (rest looked up from reference TRBV28 and TRBJ1-6): DVKVTQSSRYLVKRTGEKVFLECVQDMDHENMFWYRQDPGLGLRLIYFSYDVKMKEKGDIPEGYSVSREKKERFSLILESASTNQTSMYLCASTGGNSPLHFGNGTRLTVT.

The J gene is TRBJ1-5, the V gene TRBV6-1; D uncertain. Germline CDR1 and CDR2: MNHNS and SASEGT. This CDR3 has 13 amino acids. Trimming stripped 5 bases from V and 5 bases from J, with 10 bases between. CDR3 DNA: TGTGCCAGCAGTAGACATAGGGATCAGCCCCAGCATTTT. Its protein is CASSRHRDQPQHF.

This clone turned up a few times. The CDR3 DNA reads as TGTGCCAGTAAGAAGGACAGGTCAAGCTATGGCTACACCTTC. Encoded protein: CASKKDRSSYGYTF. The chain couples TRBV19 to TRBJ1-2, with TRBD1 matching 7 bases. V shed 7 bases and J 4 bases; nucleotides not matched to a gene: 9. The CDR3 is made up of 14 amino acids. CDR1 is LNHDA, CDR2 SQIVND, per germline (reference sequence).

The V gene is TRBV5-1, the J gene TRBJ2-5; 12 bases line up with TRBD2. The germline gives CDR1 SGHRS, CDR2 YFSETQ. CDR3 length: 17 amino acids. After removal of 5 bases from V and 1 base from J, the junction contained 9 bases not matched to a gene. In DNA, the CDR3 is TGCGCCAGCAGAATATCGACTAGCGGGGGCATCCAAGAGACCCAGTACTTC. It yields the protein CASRISTSGGIQETQYF.

The rearrangement uses TRBV5-1 and TRBJ1-1; perhaps TRBD1 as D (5 bases). V was clipped by 5 bases and J by 1 base, with 18 bases between them. The CDR3 is 16 residues long. CDR1 is SGHRS, CDR2 YFSETQ, per germline. CDR3 DNA sequence: TGCGCCAGCAGGGGGGGGGTAGGCCCTTCGAACACTGAAGCTTTCTTT. As protein: CASRGGVGPSNTEAFF.

The rearrangement joins TRBV27 to TRBJ1-5; D is possibly TRBD1 (5 bases). V lost 6 bases and J lost 2, with 14 bases in between. This CDR3 contains 15 residues. CDR1 and CDR2 from the germline V gene are MNHEY and SMNVEV (reference sequence). CDR3 DNA sequence: TGTGCCAGCAGCAAGGGGAGCTCGGGCAATCAGCCCCAGCATTTT. This gives the protein CASSKGSSGNQPQHF.

This clone appeared once. The chain has TRBV27 and TRBJ1-2; the D is unclear. Germline values: CDR1 MNHEY, CDR2 SMNVEV (reference sequence). Trimming cost V 5 bases and J 8 bases, with 15 bases left between them. The CDR3 sequence is 13 residues long. CDR3 DNA: TGTGCCAGCAGTGTACACCTTTCGGGGGGCTACACCTTC. Its protein product is CASSVHLSGGYTF.

In its sample, this clone was seen once. V and J are TRBV6-5 and TRBJ1-2; D uncertain. Trimming removed 8 bases from V and 4 bases from J, with 14 bases in between. CDR3 length: 13 residues. Germline CDR1 and CDR2: MNHEY and SVGAGI. For the CDR3, the DNA is TGTGCCAGCCGGGAGCCGGTTCGCTATGGCTACACCTTC. Translated: CASREPVRYGYTF.

This chain connects TRBV5-1 to TRBJ2-3; D not certain. Germline values: CDR1 SGHRS, CDR2 YFSETQ. V was pared by 0 bases and J by 2 bases, with 7 bases between. The CDR3 is 14 residues long. CDR3 bases: TGCGCCAGCAGCTTGGGCACTATCACAGATACGCAGTATTTT. Protein: CASSLGTITDTQYF.

The J gene is TRBJ1-3, the V gene TRBV13, with TRBD1 matching over 7 bases. The CDR3 runs 15 residues. Germline assignment: CDR1 PRHDT and CDR2 FYEKMQ (reference sequence). Germline trimming cut 4 bases from V and 4 bases from J; bases unmatched to any gene: 7. The CDR3 DNA sequence: TGTGCCAGCAGCTCGACCGGGACAGCAGGAAACACCATATATTTT. It yields the protein CASSSTGTAGNTIYF.

This chain connects TRBV23-1 to TRBJ2-2; D uncertain. TRBV23-1 is sorted into the ORF group, with uncertain function. The CDR3 length is 13 residues. V lost 2 bases and J lost 6, with 7 bases in between. CDR3 nucleotides: TGCGCCAGCAGTCAACCGGTCGCCGGGGAGCTGTTTTTT. It codes for CASSQPVAGELFF.

The V call is TRBV9, the J call TRBJ1-1; 7 nucleotides agree with TRBD1. The CDR3 sequence is 15 residues long. Germline assignment: CDR1 SGDLS and CDR2 YYNGEE. Trimming cost V 4 bases and J 2 bases; bases outside gene matches: 8. In DNA, the CDR3 is TGTGCCAGCAGCCCCCGTCGGACAGGAAACACTGAAGCTTTCTTT. This sequence encodes CASSPRRTGNTEAFF.

V and J are TRBV6-1 and TRBJ2-3; D is uncertain. CDR3 length: 18 residues. CDR1 is MNHNS and CDR2 is SASEGT in the germline V gene. V shed 1 base and J shed 1 base, with 18 bases lying between them. CDR3 loop: CASSEGSPLLTRTDTQYF. CDR3 nucleotides: TGTGCCAGCAGTGAAGGCTCCCCCCTCCTAACGCGCACAGATACGCAGTATTTT.

Note on this clone: Mismatch with germline at one junction end may stem from a read error. V and J are TRBV28 and TRBJ2-1; 9 nucleotides align to TRBD1. The CDR3 sequence is 15 residues long. The germline V gene encodes CDR1 MDHEN and CDR2 SYDVKM. Written as DNA, the CDR3 is TGTGCCAGCAGTACTGGGACAGGGATTTACAATGAGCAGCTCTTC. The encoded protein is CASSTGTGIYNEQLF.

The chain joins TRBV5-5 to TRBJ2-2; D is possibly TRBD1 or TRBD2 (5 bases each). The ends were cut back, 2 bases at V and 4 bases at J, with 12 bases in the middle. CDR1 SGHKS and CDR2 YYEKEE come from the germline V gene (reference sequence). The CDR3 sequence is 15 residues long. The CDR3 nucleotides read TGTGCCAGCAGCTTCGGCAGGGCGGGCACCGGGGAGCTGTTTTTT. Its translation is CASSFGRAGTGELFF.

This chain links TRBV4-1 with TRBJ1-5; perhaps TRBD1 as D (5 bases). With 4 bases removed from V and 1 base from J, the gap between germline ends came to 17 bases. In germline, CDR1 is MGHRA, CDR2 YSYEKL. The CDR3 extends over 17 amino acids. DNA of the CDR3: TGCGCCAGCAGCCCAGATTGGGGGGTGGGCAGCAATCAGCCCCAGCATTTT. It specifies CASSPDWGVGSNQPQHF.

This chain's CDR3 is CASSLASGGKETQYF. The CDR3, as DNA: TGCGCCAGCAGCTTGGCCTCCGGGGGGAAAGAGACCCAGTACTTC. This sequence joins TRBV5-1 and TRBJ2-5, with TRBD2 matching over 7 bases. The CDR3 runs to 15 residues. V dropped 0 bases and J dropped 3; count of bases not matched to a gene: 5. CDR1 is SGHRS, CDR2 YFSETQ, per germline.

This chain links TRBV30 with TRBJ2-6; D is uncertain. V dropped 4 bases and J dropped 4 bases, with 8 bases sitting between them. CDR1 is GTSNPN, CDR2 SVGIG, per germline (reference sequence). This CDR3 spans 13 amino acids. CDR3 nucleotides: TGTGCCTGGACCCTACCGGGGGCCAACGTCCTGACTTTC. This encodes CAWTLPGANVLTF.

The CDR3 here is CASSQDSRSGGTSPLHF. The CDR3 bases are TGTGCCAGCAGCCAAGATAGTAGGTCAGGGGGGACTTCACCCCTCCACTTT. This chain links TRBV14 with TRBJ1-6, with TRBD1 identical over 7 bases. The CDR3 contains 17 residues. Germline CDR1 SGHDN, CDR2 FVKESK. Trimming took 0 bases from V and 9 from J; bases not matched to a gene: 11. The whole variable domain, remainder taken from reference TRBV14 and TRBJ1-6, is EAGVTQFPSHSVIEKGQTVTLRCDPISGHDNLYWYRRVMGKEIKFLLHFVKESKQDESGMPNNRFLAERTGGTYSTLKVQPAELEDSGVYFCASSQDSRSGGTSPLHFGNGTRLTVT.

The chain uses TRBV11-2 and TRBJ1-3; D is uncertain. Germline V gene sequence: CDR1 SGHAT, CDR2 FQNNGV. The CDR3 is 14 amino acids. Trimming shortened V by 1 base and J by 0 bases, and 4 bases separated the two germline ends. The CDR3: CASSLAASGNTIYF. As DNA, the CDR3 is TGTGCCAGCAGCTTAGCCGCCTCTGGAAACACCATATATTTT.

The chain couples TRBV21-1 to TRBJ2-3; the D call in the table, TRBD2, was not verified against the DNA. TRBV21-1 is marked as a pseudogene. The CDR3 extends over 16 amino acids. For the CDR3, the DNA is TGTGCCAGCAGCAAACCGGCTAGCGGGGGGGCAGATACGCAGTATTTT. It is translated as CASSKPASGGADTQYF.

The chain employs TRBV19 and TRBJ1-4; maybe TRBD1 (5 bases). The V and J ends lost 5 bases and 8 bases respectively, with 12 bases between them. The CDR3 is made up of 13 amino acids. Per germline, CDR1 LNHDA and CDR2 SQIVND (reference sequence). Here the CDR3 DNA reads TGTGCCAGTAGTGTCTCGTGGGGGGAAAAACTGTTTTTT. Its protein is CASSVSWGEKLFF.